Described below is a single T cell receptor beta chain sequence and its context. Antigen: not known. Combining a sample-barcoded 5' primer with a J-beta primer mix, a second PCR ran for 7 to 11 cycles. TCRdb reanalysed the 5' RACE reads using MiXCR and keeps one entry per CDR3 protein. Here the sample spans 1 million or so distinct CDR3 sequences, around 45% being singletons. This specimen comes from a study of blood T cells in healthy people across ages. Points from the study as a whole: Naive CD4+ cell counts and diversity both ran higher in long-lived than in aged donors.

Every donor gave 8 to 10 milliliters of peripheral blood. This CDR3 region has 18 residues. CDR1 and CDR2 (germline): PRHDT, FYEKMQ (reference sequence). V lost 2 bases, J lost 0 bases, and 10 bases stayed unmatched. Specimen: blood. The chain joins TRBV13 to TRBJ2-1; TRBD2 agrees at 7 bases. The clonotype comes from a woman aged 60 to 75 in good health. As DNA, the CDR3 is TGTGCCAGCAGCTTATTGGCTAGCGGTCCTGCCTCCTACAATGAGCAGTTCTTC. Translated: CASSLLASGPASYNEQFF.